A single T cell receptor beta chain is shown here with its context. What it recognizes is unknown. The sample comes from a study of cytomegalovirus exposure and HLA in healthy donors. Study details: Counted in an early data release were about 80 million unique TCRs from HLA-typed donors. Study results and limitations: Cytomegalovirus association was listed for about 150 TCR beta chains. One later analysis reportedly identified an Asian-associated ancestry cluster that showed fewer N-insertions than the roughly 600-donor mean. Further analysis was carried out later, and it showed several of the most significant clusters appearing linked to common viral pathogens.

CDR3 length equals 15 residues. The V gene lost 5 bases and the J gene lost 4 bases, with 17 bases spanning the gap. CDR1 is SGHVS and CDR2 is FNYEAQ in the germline V gene. The PCR contained 60 Vbeta and 13 Jbeta primers. Profiling relied on immunoSEQ multiplex PCR, and the TCRdb table lists in-frame clones only, not all of them. The sample gives about 140,000 clones, roughly 80% of which show up once; 4.9% is in the top ten. The V gene is TRBV7-6, the J gene TRBJ1-1; maybe TRBD1 (6 bases). The sample consisted of PBMCs. This clonotype originated in a woman aged 45 to 65 in good health and CMV-seronegative. Here the CDR3 DNA reads TGTGCCAGCAGCCCCATAGGGGGGGATTTCACTGAAGCTTTCTTT. It codes for CASSPIGGDFTEAFF.